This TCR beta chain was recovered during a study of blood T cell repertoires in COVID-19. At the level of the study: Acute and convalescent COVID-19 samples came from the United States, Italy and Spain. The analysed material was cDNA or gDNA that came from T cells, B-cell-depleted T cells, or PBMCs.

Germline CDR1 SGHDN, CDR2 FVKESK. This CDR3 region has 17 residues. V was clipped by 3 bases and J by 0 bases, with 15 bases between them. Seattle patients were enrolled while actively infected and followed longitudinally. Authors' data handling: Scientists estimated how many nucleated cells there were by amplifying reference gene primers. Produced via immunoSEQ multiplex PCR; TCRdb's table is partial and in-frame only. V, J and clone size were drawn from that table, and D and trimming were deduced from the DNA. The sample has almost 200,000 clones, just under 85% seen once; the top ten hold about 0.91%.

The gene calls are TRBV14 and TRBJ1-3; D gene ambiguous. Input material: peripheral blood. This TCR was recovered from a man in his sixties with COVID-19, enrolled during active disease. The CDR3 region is CASSHGSLRVSGNTIYF. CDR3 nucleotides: TGTGCCAGCAGCCATGGATCACTACGAGTCTCTGGAAACACCATATATTTT.